This T cell receptor beta chain stems from a study of control samples from healthy donors and cancer patients. Germline V gene lookup returns CDR1 SGHTA and CDR2 FQGNSA. Losses at the gene ends were 7 bases for V and 8 bases for J; bases not matched to a gene: 14. This CDR3 is built from 15 residues. The protocol was immunoSEQ multiplex PCR, while the TCRdb copy is restricted to in-frame clones and leaves out a portion. Among about 130,000 clones listed, just over 90% were seen once. Material: PBMCs. This clonotype was sampled from a man in his fifties with head and neck cancer. The chain links TRBV7-2 to TRBJ2-1, with 7 bases that match TRBD2. CDR3 in DNA: TGTGCCAGCAACCAACCCCGGGGGGACTCGGATGAGCAGTTCTTC. Translation: CASNQPRGDSDEQFF. Combining the CDR3 with reference TRBV7-2 and TRBJ2-1 gives the whole variable domain GAGVSQSPSNKVTEKGKDVELRCDPISGHTALYWYRQSLGQGLEFLIYFQGNSAPDKSGLPSDRFSAERTGGSVSTLTIQRTQQEDSAVYLCASNQPRGDSDEQFFGPGTRLTVL.